The 15 T cell receptor beta chains presented below share a single source sample, sequenced in a study of radiotherapy plus CTLA-4 blockade in lung cancer. Measured with immunoSEQ multiplex PCR; TCRdb has only the in-frame clones, and not every one. In the table there are around 99,000 clones, about 86% of which are singletons. The specimen was peripheral blood, collected from a patient treated with radiotherapy plus ipilimumab. These receptors all come from a human donor with non-small cell lung cancer that progressed on radiotherapy plus ipilimumab.

The chain couples TRBV9 to TRBJ1-2; TRBD1 matches at 10 bases. This CDR3 region has 15 residues. J lost 8 bases, V lost 3 bases, and 10 bases had no gene match. Germline values: CDR1 SGDLS, CDR2 YYNGEE. The CDR3 nucleotides are TGTGCCAGCAGCGCCTCGGGGACAGGGGTACCAGGCTACACCTTC. Translation: CASSASGTGVPGYTF.

The CDR3 nucleotides read TGTGCCAGCTCACTGGGGACCCCGGACTCTGGAAACACCATATATTTT. Translation gives CASSLGTPDSGNTIYF. This rearrangement joins TRBV18 to TRBJ1-3; D possibly corresponds to TRBD1 (5 bases). V lost 4 bases and J lost 0, with 13 bases in between. CDR3 length: 16 residues. Looked up from germline, CDR1 is KGHSH and CDR2 is LQKENI. Combining the CDR3 with reference TRBV18 and TRBJ1-3 gives the whole variable domain NAGVMQNPRHLVRRRGQEARLRCSPMKGHSHVYWYRQLPEEGLKFMVYLQKENIIDESGMPKERFSAEFPKEGPSILRIQQVVRGDSAAYFCASSLGTPDSGNTIYFGEGSWLTVV.

The rearrangement links TRBV5-1 to TRBJ1-2, with TRBD1 matching 8 bases. The CDR3 totals 14 residues. The V and J ends lost 6 bases and 2 bases, in that order; junction bases with no gene match: 6. Germline V gives CDR1 SGHRS, CDR2 YFSETQ. This chain's CDR3 is CASTGDRQNYGYTF. The CDR3 DNA sequence: TGCGCCAGCACTGGGGACAGGCAAAACTATGGCTACACCTTC.

The chain combines TRBV9 with TRBJ2-5; D might be TRBD1 (5 bases). This CDR3 is 15 amino acids long. Per the germline V gene, CDR1 is SGDLS and CDR2 is YYNGEE. V was pared by 0 bases and J by 5 bases, with 14 bases between. The CDR3 is CASSVGGWAEETQYF. The CDR3 DNA reads as TGTGCCAGCAGCGTAGGGGGCTGGGCCGAGGAGACCCAGTACTTC.

J is TRBJ1-2 and V is TRBV6-5; 7 bases fit TRBD1. V lost 6 bases and J lost 4; bases outside the gene matches: 5. The CDR3 covers 13 residues. In germline, CDR1 is MNHEY, CDR2 SVGAGI. In DNA, the CDR3 is TGTGCCAGCAGACCCCAGGGGGTCTATGGCTACACCTTC. This encodes CASRPQGVYGYTF.

This chain links TRBV15 with TRBJ2-4; D may correspond to TRBD1 or TRBD2 (6 bases each). CDR1 is LNHNV, CDR2 YYDKDF, per germline (reference sequence). The CDR3 consists of 13 residues. The V and J ends lost 3 bases and 7 bases respectively, with 10 bases between them. The CDR3 spells CATSSFGGNIQYF. CDR3 in DNA: TGTGCCACCAGCAGTTTCGGGGGCAACATTCAGTACTTC.

The V call is TRBV29-1, the J call TRBJ1-1, with TRBD1 matching over 7 bases. Germline V lookup: CDR1 SQVTM, CDR2 ANQGSEA. Losses at the gene ends were 6 bases for V and 2 bases for J; bases not matched to a gene: 3. This CDR3 has 12 amino acids. DNA for the CDR3: TGCAGCGTATACAGGGGAAACACTGAAGCTTTCTTT. Protein: CSVYRGNTEAFF.

The chain recombines TRBV18 with TRBJ1-5, with 9 bases identical to TRBD1. This CDR3 contains 15 residues. V gave up 10 bases and J gave up 3 bases; unmatched junction bases: 10. Germline CDR1 and CDR2: KGHSH and LQKENI. The CDR3 bases are TGTGCCACCTCGGGGGGGACAGGGTTCAATCAGCCCCAGCATTTT. Translating gives CATSGGTGFNQPQHF.

V and J are TRBV11-3 and TRBJ2-3, with 7 bases that match TRBD2. The CDR3 has 14 residues. The J segment lost 4 bases and the V segment lost 4 bases, leaving 5 bases of the junction unmatched. The germline gives CDR1 SGHNT, CDR2 YENEEA. The CDR3 DNA reads TGTGCCAGCAGCTCCAAGCGGGAACCAGATACGCAGTATTTT. Its translation: CASSSKREPDTQYF.

The rearrangement links TRBV6-5 to TRBJ1-1, with a possible D match to TRBD1 (5 bases). Trimming removed 6 bases at V and 1 base at J, with 15 bases between. This CDR3 is 15 amino acids long. The V gene's germline CDR1 is MNHEY and CDR2 SVGAGI. The CDR3 DNA is TGTGCCAGCAGCGCAAAGGGGACGGCGAACACTGAAGCTTTCTTT. Translated, it gives CASSAKGTANTEAFF.

Of note for this clone: A read error may account for a junction end that differs from germline. The rearrangement uses TRBV18 and TRBJ2-3; D call uncertain. CDR3 size: 15 residues. CDR1 KGHSH and CDR2 LQKENI come from the germline V gene. The CDR3 sequence is CASSTPLSSTDTQYF. The DNA for the CDR3 is TGTGCCAGCTCAACACCCCTCAGTAGCACAGATACGCAGTATTTT.

The CDR3: CASSYALAGYEQYF. Here the CDR3 DNA reads TGTGCCAGCAGTTACGCCCTAGCGGGTTACGAGCAGTACTTC. This chain connects TRBV6-5 to TRBJ2-7, with 8 bases identical to TRBD2. CDR1 and CDR2 from the germline V gene are MNHEY and SVGAGI. Unmatched junction bases numbered 4, after V lost 2 bases and J lost 4 bases. The CDR3 runs 14 residues.

V gene TRBV5-1 combines with J gene TRBJ2-2, with TRBD2 identical over 9 bases. The CDR3 is 14 amino acids. Germline loops: CDR1 SGHRS, CDR2 YFSETQ. The J segment lost 6 bases and the V segment lost 2 bases, leaving 2 bases of the junction unmatched. The CDR3 region is CASSFGTSPGELFF. CDR3 nucleotides: TGCGCCAGCAGCTTCGGGACTAGCCCCGGGGAGCTGTTTTTT.

The chain uses TRBV5-1 and TRBJ2-7; a weak D match, TRBD1 (6 bases). The CDR3 extends over 15 amino acids. Deletions cut 5 bases from V and 6 bases from J, with 21 bases between. Germline V gene data show CDR1 as SGHRS and CDR2 as YFSETQ. CDR3 sequence: CASRTNGGQGAEQYF. The CDR3 DNA reads as TGCGCCAGCAGAACTAATGGGGGACAAGGGGCCGAGCAGTACTTC.

The rearrangement links TRBV27 to TRBJ1-2; D possibly corresponds to TRBD1 (5 bases). Between the trimmed V and J ends, which lost 1 base and 6 bases, there was a span of 21 bases. CDR1 MNHEY and CDR2 SMNVEV come from the germline V gene (reference sequence). The CDR3 sequence is 17 residues long. CDR3 loop: CASSLYGPGGAFDGYTF. The CDR3 bases are TGTGCCAGCAGTTTATATGGGCCGGGAGGGGCTTTTGATGGCTACACCTTC.